This T cell receptor beta chain was observed in a study of T cells in Graves' hyperthyroidism and ophthalmopathy (dated by TCRdb to the late 2010s). Background for the entire study: Peripheral blood was sampled at the time of initial diagnosis, prior to any treatment. According to the paper, TCR Vbeta CDR3 sequencing was carried out on more than 120 peripheral blood samples, which came from 40 to 45 ophthalmopathy, about 75 hyperthyroidism and some 17 progressor patients. In addition, the study compared T-cell repertoires in thyroid tissue and in blood from roughly six Graves' hyperthyroidism patients. After sampling, hyperthyroidism patients received methimazole starting at 30 mg daily, and ophthalmopathy patients received high-dose intravenous methylprednisolone. Whether ophthalmopathy could be predicted prospectively was tested in an independent validation cohort made up of about 18 hyperthyroidism patients plus 17 patients who later progressed to ophthalmopathy. The 75 to 100 discovery patients were randomly split 7:3 into training and test sets. To identify distinguishing TCR V-J signatures, a discovery cohort of around 100 patients was used, comprising 43 with Graves' ophthalmopathy and some 60 with stable Graves' hyperthyroidism. Results the study describes overall, beyond this receptor: Sample size was not statistically predetermined, and investigators were not blinded to group allocation. Ophthalmopathy was separated from stable hyperthyroidism by a 13 V-J signature model, with about 88% sensitivity and just over 81% specificity obtained in cross-validation and 80%/75% obtained in testing. Blood samples also contained most of the expanded thyroid clonotypes (frequency above 0.001), which suggests that blood repertoires may reflect thyroid immune responses. In validation, the model predicted progression to ophthalmopathy with just under 71% sensitivity and approximately 74% specificity, a median of around six months before onset.

On this clonotype itself: Its antigen is not yet known. Base qualities are not at hand, and no much larger clone is one base apart.

Unmatched junction bases come to 3, with V trimmed by 6 bases and J by 6 bases. CDR1 and CDR2 (DFQATT, SNEGSKA) derive from the germline V gene (reference sequence). The CDR3 runs 12 amino acids, cysteine and phenylalanine included. The CDR3 DNA has 36 bases and is translated from base 1. The TCR beta CDR3 regions were amplified from the RNA transcripts. The first round of RT-PCR for the TCR CDR3 was performed with the HTBI primer set and the Qiagen OneStep RT-PCR kit. The libraries were constructed in a second round of multiplex PCR and then size-selected and purified. The libraries were sequenced on an Illumina HiSeq2000 using paired-end 100 bp reads. Per the source publication's procedure: SOAPnuke was used to process the raw data, removing reads that contained adapters or uncalled bases, had a mean Phred below 15, or lacked an exact match to the constant primer or identifier. High-quality paired reads were merged using COPE v1.2.5, and each unique nucleotide sequence was defined as a clonotype. MiTCR v1.1 was used to align clonotypes to the IMGT TRBV, TRBD and TRBJ reference segments. The analysis included only V-J combinations with a frequency above 0.0001, which together covered 99% to 99.2% of the repertoires. A TCS score was defined as the ratio of F50 (clonal expansion) to E x V (chaos), with BLOSUM62-based TCRdist applied between CDR3 peptides within each V-J. Welch's t-statistics and random forest reduced 500 to 550 V-J features to roughly 13, which were used in a naive Bayes classifier (R e1071). TCRdb's own reprocessing of the public reads used fastp at Q25 and MiXCR and kept productive beta chains. Records with the same CDR3 protein are collapsed into one entry carrying the most frequent genes and DNA. TCRdb, rather than the study authors, made the V and J calls. For this sample the table gives around 600,000 distinct CDR3 sequences, of which more than 14% were detected only once. The ten most abundant clones make up around 13% of the sample.

Ophthalmopathy patients had moderately to severely active disease, with a Clinical Activity Score of 3 or more, a NOSPECS grade of 4 or more, and a disease duration of less than 3 months. Exclusion was applied to patients with uncontrolled infections, other autoimmune diseases, pregnancy or lactation. Diagnoses were based on clinical symptoms, serum thyroxine and TRAb, thyroid ultrasound and orbital computed tomography. PBMCs were separated from approximately 10 ml of fresh peripheral blood using Ficoll-Paque density gradient centrifugation. Total RNA was extracted with Trizol reagent, and quality was checked on an Agilent 2100 Bioanalyzer.

The sample consisted of blood. The rearrangement combines TRBV20-1 with TRBJ2-1; 9 bases in the middle match TRBD2. The receptor was isolated from a woman aged 45-60 years with Graves' ophthalmopathy. The sequence in DNA is TGCAGTGCCGAAGCGGGAGGCAATGAGCAGTTCTTC. Translated, it reads CSAEAGGNEQFF.